These T cell receptor beta chains were read from a single sample in a study of T cells after yellow fever vaccination. Each CDR3 protein is one row after TCRdb ran MiXCR on the 5' RACE reads. The sample shows 120,000 to 150,000 distinct CDR3 sequences, about 8% of them seen only once. The sequences come from CD4+ T cells sorted from PBMCs, collected 5 days after the yellow fever booster vaccination. All receptors derive from a man between 25 and 39 years old who received the YFV17D yellow fever vaccine. CDR3s include the opening cysteine and the closing phenylalanine or tryptophan. The D gene is left open where the match is weak. Part of the rows lack a size; the others show once, few, many or a class for expanded clones.

V	size	D	J	CDR3	DNA
TRBV11-2	many	TRBD2	TRBJ2-6	CASSFSAGGLSGANVLTF	TGTGCCAGCAGCTTTTCAGCGGGAGGGCTCTCTGGGGCCAACGTCCTGACTTTC
TRBV12-3/TRBV12-4	many	TRBD2	TRBJ2-1	CASSKSGTSGNEQFF	TGTGCCAGCAGCAAGAGCGGGACTAGTGGTAATGAGCAGTTCTTC
TRBV20-1	-	TRBD2	TRBJ2-1	CSATGWGSSGFTAFEQFF	TGCAGTGCTACCGGATGGGGGTCTAGCGGGTTCACGGCATTCGAGCAGTTCTTC
TRBV11-3	many	-	TRBJ2-1	CASSLAGTTTSYNEQFF	TGTGCCAGCAGCTTAGCCGGGACAACCACCTCCTACAATGAGCAGTTCTTC
TRBV19	-	-	TRBJ2-7	CATQGPLYEQYF	TGTGCCACCCAGGGACCCCTCTACGAGCAGTACTTC
TRBV25-1	few	TRBD2	TRBJ2-1	CASSELVAGEQFF	TGTGCCAGCAGTGAATTGGTAGCGGGAGAGCAGTTCTTC
TRBV20-1	many	-	TRBJ2-7	CSAGQKGEQYF	TGCAGTGCTGGACAGAAGGGCGAGCAGTACTTC
TRBV5-1	many	TRBD1	TRBJ2-5	CASSPDRGAGETQYF	TGCGCCAGCAGCCCCGACAGGGGGGCAGGAGAGACCCAGTACTTC
TRBV25-1	many	TRBD1	TRBJ1-2	CASSADPGQGYGYTF	TGTGCCAGCAGTGCGGATCCGGGACAGGGTTATGGCTACACCTTC
TRBV5-6	many	TRBD2	TRBJ2-7	CASTLAGGISYEQYF	TGTGCCAGCACCTTAGCGGGAGGCATCTCCTACGAGCAGTACTTC
TRBV7-2	few	-	TRBJ2-5	CASSPPGPKETQYF	TGTGCCAGCAGCCCACCGGGCCCAAAAGAGACCCAGTACTTC
TRBV5-4	few	TRBD2	TRBJ2-3	CASRAGGSWLDTQYF	TGTGCCAGCAGAGCGGGAGGGAGTTGGCTTGATACGCAGTATTTT
TRBV15	many	-	TRBJ2-3	CATSPAGDTQYF	TGTGCCACCAGCCCCGCCGGAGATACGCAGTATTTT
TRBV4-3	many	-	TRBJ2-2	CASSHGIKGVAGELFF	TGCGCCAGCAGCCATGGCATCAAAGGGGTAGCCGGGGAGCTGTTTTTT
TRBV19	-	TRBD1	TRBJ1-5	CASSNQQGRNQPQHF	TGTGCCAGTAGTAATCAACAGGGGAGGAATCAGCCCCAGCATTTT
TRBV5-1	many	-	TRBJ2-7	CASSLEASRSYEQYF	TGCGCCAGCAGCTTGGAGGCTAGCCGCTCCTACGAGCAGTACTTC
TRBV5-1	many	-	TRBJ2-5	CASGGVAMETQYF	TGCGCCAGCGGGGGAGTAGCAATGGAGACCCAGTACTTC
TRBV12-3/TRBV12-4	many	-	TRBJ1-5	CASSRDGRGQPQHF	TGTGCCAGCAGCAGAGACGGGAGAGGTCAGCCCCAGCATTTT
TRBV5-1	many	TRBD1	TRBJ2-1	CASSFPRTGSYNEQFF	TGCGCCAGCAGCTTCCCCCGGACAGGCTCCTACAATGAGCAGTTCTTC
TRBV19	few	-	TRBJ2-7	CASSIDRVSVEQYF	TGTGCCAGTAGTATAGATCGAGTCTCTGTGGAGCAGTACTTC
TRBV20-1	many	TRBD1	TRBJ2-1	CSARGTGDFSYNEQFF	TGCAGTGCCCGAGGGACAGGGGACTTTTCCTACAATGAGCAGTTCTTC
TRBV7-2	many	-	TRBJ2-3	CASSLARFGRSTDTQYF	TGTGCCAGCAGCTTAGCGCGGTTCGGAAGAAGCACAGATACGCAGTATTTT
TRBV20-1	many	-	TRBJ2-7	CSASSQGITYEQYF	TGCAGTGCTAGTTCGCAGGGAATAACCTACGAGCAGTACTTC
TRBV12-3/TRBV12-4	many	TRBD2	TRBJ2-3	CASSLLAGSTDTQYF	TGTGCCAGCAGTTTACTAGCGGGAAGCACAGATACGCAGTATTTT
TRBV19	many	-	TRBJ2-7	CASSSRTYEQYF	TGTGCCAGTAGTTCGCGCACCTACGAGCAGTACTTC
TRBV9	few	-	TRBJ2-7	CASRETGIFGQSFTYEQYF	TGTGCCAGCAGGGAAACCGGGATATTTGGTCAAAGCTTTACCTACGAGCAGTACTTC
TRBV7-8	many	TRBD1	TRBJ1-2	CASNNAGTEYGYTF	TGTGCCAGCAACAACGCCGGGACAGAATATGGCTACACCTTC
TRBV20-1	many	TRBD1	TRBJ2-4	CSAMDRTLNIQYF	TGCAGTGCTATGGACAGGACCCTAAACATTCAGTACTTC
TRBV7-2	many	TRBD2	TRBJ2-7	CASSLPGLAEQYF	TGTGCCAGCAGCTTACCGGGACTAGCCGAGCAGTACTTC
TRBV5-1	many	-	TRBJ2-3	CASSSPGPFTDTQYF	TGCGCCAGCAGCTCGCCCGGGCCCTTCACAGATACGCAGTATTTT
TRBV12-3/TRBV12-4	many	TRBD2	TRBJ2-2	CASSKGLVNTGELFF	TGTGCCAGCAGCAAGGGACTAGTGAACACCGGGGAGCTGTTTTTT
TRBV5-5	many	-	TRBJ2-3	CASTAWGRAQDTQYF	TGTGCCAGCACCGCTTGGGGCAGGGCGCAGGATACGCAGTATTTT
TRBV12-3/TRBV12-4	few	TRBD1	TRBJ1-2	CAFCYYSLRDSHNYGYTF	TGTGCCTTCTGTTATTACTCGCTCCGGGACAGCCATAACTATGGCTACACCTTC
TRBV11-2	-	TRBD2	TRBJ2-7	CASSFRTSGDLDAYEQYF	TGTGCCAGCAGCTTCCGGACTAGCGGGGACTTGGATGCCTACGAGCAGTACTTC
TRBV12-5	many	TRBD1	TRBJ1-5	CASGTGQGAFGQPQHF	TGTGCTAGTGGTACCGGACAGGGGGCATTCGGACAGCCCCAGCATTTT
TRBV15	-	-	TRBJ2-1	CATSTRAPKGNEQFF	TGTGCCACCAGCACACGGGCCCCGAAGGGCAATGAGCAGTTCTTC
TRBV20-1	many	-	TRBJ2-5	CSAVSLGLRETQYF	TGCAGTGCGGTGAGCCTGGGTCTACGAGAGACCCAGTACTTC
TRBV3-1	many	-	TRBJ2-3	CASSQGGTDTQYF	TGTGCCAGCAGCCAGGGCGGCACAGATACGCAGTATTTT
TRBV11-2	many	TRBD2	TRBJ2-4	CASSLEAGGIQYF	TGTGCCAGCAGCTTAGAGGCGGGGGGCATTCAGTACTTC
TRBV12-3/TRBV12-4	many	-	TRBJ2-3	CASSLTRSTDTQYF	TGTGCCAGCAGTTTAACCCGAAGCACAGATACGCAGTATTTT
TRBV7-9	-	-	TRBJ2-5	CASSLAQRLETQYF	TGTGCCAGCAGCTTAGCGCAGAGACTGGAGACCCAGTACTTC
TRBV12-3/TRBV12-4	many	-	TRBJ2-4	CASSLGELAKNIQYF	TGTGCCAGCAGTTTGGGGGAACTAGCCAAAAACATTCAGTACTTC
TRBV18	many	TRBD1	TRBJ2-7	CASSPDRAIYEQYF	TGTGCCAGCTCACCGGACAGGGCAATATACGAGCAGTACTTC
TRBV24-1	many	-	TRBJ2-5	CATSDPYRTPQETQYF	TGTGCCACCAGTGACCCATACAGGACCCCTCAAGAGACCCAGTACTTC
TRBV19	few	-	TRBJ2-5	CASSDRDRMRKTQYF	TGTGCCAGTAGTGACCGGGACCGCATGCGGAAGACCCAGTACTTC
TRBV12-3/TRBV12-4	many	TRBD1	TRBJ2-6	CASSIYWDSAGANVLTF	TGTGCCAGCAGTATATATTGGGACAGCGCTGGGGCCAACGTCCTGACTTTC
TRBV9	many	TRBD1	TRBJ2-7	CASSASSSDRGGYEQYF	TGTGCCAGCAGCGCCAGTAGTTCGGACAGGGGCGGCTACGAGCAGTACTTC
TRBV5-8	many	TRBD2	TRBJ2-2	CASSLRGRLAGTGELFF	TGTGCCAGCAGCCTTAGGGGGCGACTAGCGGGCACCGGGGAGCTGTTTTTT
TRBV5-4	many	-	TRBJ1-1	CASSPELNTEAFF	TGTGCCAGCAGCCCAGAGCTGAACACTGAAGCTTTCTTT